This T cell receptor beta chain appears in the sequencing data of a study of identical twins. Each CDR3 protein is one row after TCRdb ran MiXCR on the 5' RACE reads. The top ten hold over 2% of the sample, which has around 280,000 distinct CDR3 sequences, roughly 8.6% seen once. The germline CDR1 and CDR2 sequences are WNHNN and SYGVQD (reference sequence). With 0 bases removed from V and 5 bases from J, the gap between germline ends came to 13 bases. The CDR3 covers 15 residues. In this sample, this clonotype turned up many times. These data also featured in a second study, about yellow fever vaccine responses in identical twins.

This receptor was taken from a woman in her late teens or twenties in good health. The chain carries TRBV10-1 and TRBJ2-5, with unresolved D. The source material was memory (CD45RO+) T cells sorted from blood. CDR3 in amino acids: CASSESGSSGETQYF. CDR3 nucleotides: TGCGCCAGCAGTGAGTCAGGGTCTAGTGGTGAGACCCAGTACTTC.